The T cell receptor (beta chain) under discussion was sequenced for a study of early T cells in non-severe SARS-CoV-2 infection (dated by TCRdb to 2020 to 2023). Regarding the study in general: Bulk RNA from unsorted whole blood was used for TCR sequencing, so alpha and beta chains could not be paired.

Study-wide findings and limitations: VDJdb matching was skewed toward anti-spike CD8 responses, so virus-specific expansions were likely underestimated and private and CD4 specificities were missed.

The protocol used for the library was 5' RACE. The instrument was a NextSeq 500. Unique molecular identifiers were attached to individual cDNA molecules in the TCR library protocol so that sequencing error and PCR bias could be corrected. TCR alpha and beta chains were both sequenced, and the abundances of alpha and beta sequences in each sample were closely correlated with each other. The original pipeline was this. Decombinator V4 was used to perform V gene, J gene and CDR3 annotation of TCR sequences. Expanded TCRs were defined as changing significantly between any two time points under a Poisson model with p below 0.0001. TCR abundances were normalised to the total number of TCRs sequenced per sample and expressed as counts per million. TRAV1-2 paired with TRAJ12, TRAJ20 or TRAJ33 defined MAIT TCRs, while TRAV10 paired with TRAJ18 defined iNKT TCRs. A search of VDJdb, accessed on 1 November 2021, was run for TCRs annotated to CMV, EBV and SARS-CoV-2, with TCRs annotated for multiple antigens excluded. The public reads were quality trimmed at Q25 with fastp and then assembled into clones with MiXCR by TCRdb, keeping productive beta chains. Every CDR3 protein is listed once, alongside the most common genes and DNA of its rows. The V and J calls reflect TCRdb's pipeline rather than the authors' work. Within this sample are tens of thousands of distinct CDR3 sequences, with around 9.3% of them counted one time only. About a fifth of the sample belongs to the ten largest clones.

V is cut by 9 bases and J by 4 bases, and the space between the germline ends is 12 bases. Spanning cysteine to phenylalanine, the CDR3 consists of 12 amino acids. Only the CDR3 region is kept as DNA, spanning 36 bases read in frame from base 1. This was a case-control study nested in a cohort of healthcare workers in London, UK, who had nasopharyngeal swab PCR tests and blood samples taken every week. Healthcare workers were recruited during the week of the UK lockdown, between 23 and 31 March 2020, and followed weekly for up to roughly 15 weeks. This clonotype was counted only a few times. Its antigen remains unidentified. Qualities for individual bases were not recorded, and no much larger clone is one base off.

The clonotype originates from an adult who was a healthcare worker with PCR-confirmed SARS-CoV-2 infection or an uninfected control (not recorded which). Source material: whole blood. The chain employs TRBV12-3 or TRBV12-4 and TRBJ1-1; too little of a D gene remains to name it. The CDR3 amino acid sequence is: CASLRSATEAFF. In nucleotides, the sequence is TGTGCCAGTCTGAGGTCAGCCACTGAAGCTTTCTTT.